These 3 T cell receptor beta chains share one sample of origin, sequenced in a study of shared clonotypes between healthy human individuals. Generated by immunoSEQ multiplex PCR, the TCRdb table keeps only in-frame clones and is missing some. The table has approximately 2,000,000 clones, less than 95% seen once; the top ten hold 0.37%. The sequencing sample was made of naive CD4+ T cells from PBMCs. The sample's subset: CD45RA+ positively selected. The receptors come from a man in his late teens or twenties in good health. Some clones in this sample may be carry-over from other donors' samples.

The J gene is TRBJ2-7, the V gene TRBV5-1; D possibly corresponds to TRBD2 (6 bases). This CDR3 contains 14 residues. Germline V gives CDR1 SGHRS, CDR2 YFSETQ. Between the trimmed V and J ends, which lost 5 bases and 5 bases, there was a span of 17 bases. This CDR3 is CASSFFGLNNEQYF. In DNA, the CDR3 is TGCGCCAGCAGTTTCTTTGGACTAAACAACGAGCAGTACTTC.

This chain joins TRBV27 and TRBJ2-5; 12 bases agree with TRBD1. The CDR3 is made up of 16 amino acids. Unmatched junction bases numbered 10, after V lost 6 bases and J lost 5 bases. The germline V gene has CDR1 MNHEY and CDR2 SMNVEV (reference sequence). The CDR3 is CASSPIGTGGAETQYF. CDR3 coding DNA: TGTGCCAGCAGCCCCATAGGGACAGGGGGCGCGGAGACCCAGTACTTC.

With regard to this clone: At the DNA level, this CDR3 is encoded by other sequences in the same sample as well. V is TRBV5-1 and J is TRBJ2-5, with 8 bases lining up with TRBD1. Trimming cost V 4 bases and J 5 bases; bases outside gene matches: 7. Germline values: CDR1 SGHRS, CDR2 YFSETQ. This CDR3 comprises 14 residues. CDR3 in DNA: TGCGCCAGCAGCCCGCAGGGGGCAGGCGAGACCCAGTACTTC. Encoded protein: CASSPQGAGETQYF.